This T cell receptor beta chain was documented in a study of regulatory T cells in long-lasting Graves disease. The germline V and J ends were trimmed by 5 bases and 0 bases, with 17 bases remaining between them. Germline CDR1 LNHDA, CDR2 SQIVND (reference sequence). The CDR3 length is 17 residues. Documented time point: persistent/refractory GD, antithyroid drugs over 5 years with positive TRAb. Isolated PBMC RNA provided the starting material for the TCR library. The guidelines of the American Thyroid Association were the basis for diagnosing Graves' disease. Patient provenance is recorded as an endocrinology department in Xi'an, China. In building TCR beta libraries, iRepertoire HTBI primers were used together with Arm-PCR of CDR3 regions. MiXCR, applied by TCRdb to the multiplex PCR reads, yields one record per CDR3 protein. Of 700,000 or so distinct CDR3 sequences listed, around 30% were seen once; the top ten hold 40% to 55%.

The material was peripheral blood mononuclear cells (PBMCs), obtained when the disease was refractory, from a patient treated with antithyroid drugs. This clonotype was sampled from a female donor with Graves disease. The chain recombines TRBV19 with TRBJ1-5; TRBD1 is a possible D gene (5 bases). CDR3 bases: TGTGCCAGTAGTCGAAGGGGACCGGCCTTTAGCAATCAGCCCCAGCATTTT. Protein product: CASSRRGPAFSNQPQHF.